The rows below give T cell receptor beta chains drawn from one sample of a study of beta chain features in type 1 diabetes. Sequencing was performed with immunoSEQ multiplex PCR; in TCRdb, only in-frame clones are kept and a portion is missing. The repertoire has more than 300,000 clones, 8% of them found once; the top ten carry under 0.5%. The sample consisted of central memory CD4+ T cells from blood. The receptors here all came from a woman aged 18-35 years in good health. CDR3s include the opening cysteine and the closing phenylalanine or tryptophan. A D gene is named only where the DNA matches it firmly. For some rows the clone size is stated as once, few or many, or as a class when expanded; others skip it.

abundance	d_gene	v_gene	j_gene	CDR3aa	CDR3nt
-	-	TRBV9	TRBJ2-7	CASSDGNPYEQYF	TGTGCCAGCAGTGACGGGAACCCCTACGAGCAGTACTTC
few	TRBD2	TRBV7-9	TRBJ2-2	CASSLLAGAGELFF	TGTGCCAGCAGCTTACTAGCGGGAGCCGGGGAGCTGTTTTTT
many	TRBD2	TRBV7-2	TRBJ2-1	CASSFLGLAINEQFF	TGTGCCAGCAGCTTCTTAGGACTAGCGATCAATGAGCAGTTCTTC
-	-	TRBV28	TRBJ2-6	CASVNTAGANVLTF	TGTGCCAGCGTAAACACCGCTGGGGCCAACGTCCTGACTTTC
few	TRBD2	TRBV2	TRBJ2-2	CASTPASGTTGELFF	TGTGCCAGCACCCCAGCTAGCGGAACCACCGGGGAGCTGTTTTTT
-	-	TRBV7-9	TRBJ2-7	CASSLSGPVQYF	TGTGCCAGCAGCTTAAGTGGACCTGTGCAGTACTTC
-	-	TRBV7-2	TRBJ1-1	CASSLSSGDTGPAFF	TGTGCCAGCAGCTTATCCTCCGGGGACACGGGCCCAGCTTTCTTT
-	-	TRBV7-9	TRBJ1-4	CASRQFQENEKLFF	TGTGCCAGCAGGCAGTTCCAGGAAAATGAAAAACTGTTTTTT
-	TRBD2	TRBV15	TRBJ2-3	CATSRGEGTTDTQYF	TGTGCCACCAGCAGAGGGGAGGGAACAACAGATACGCAGTATTTT
few	TRBD1	TRBV28	TRBJ2-1	CASTPIPGQGASYNEQFF	TGTGCCAGCACCCCCATCCCCGGACAGGGGGCCTCCTACAATGAGCAGTTCTTC
few	-	TRBV19	TRBJ1-2	CASGQFRGYTF	TGTGCCAGCGGACAGTTCCGAGGCTACACCTTC
-	TRBD1	TRBV28	TRBJ1-4	CASSFWTGIEKLFF	TGTGCCAGCAGTTTCTGGACAGGGATCGAAAAACTGTTTTTT
-	TRBD2	TRBV7-9	TRBJ2-7	CASSLGVAGVSYEQYF	TGTGCCAGCAGCTTAGGTGTAGCGGGAGTCTCCTACGAGCAGTACTTC
few	-	TRBV7-2	TRBJ1-2	CASSLAAGTHDYGYTF	TGTGCCAGCAGCTTAGCCGCCGGGACACACGACTATGGCTACACCTTC
few	-	TRBV18	TRBJ2-7	CASSLDRAYEQYF	TGTGCCAGCTCACTAGATCGGGCCTACGAGCAGTACTTC
few	-	TRBV5-6	TRBJ1-1	CASSLRRRNTEAFF	TGTGCCAGCAGCTTGCGGCGAAGAAACACTGAAGCTTTCTTT
-	-	TRBV23-1	TRBJ1-5	CASSRKTTNNQPQHF	TGCGCCAGCAGTCGGAAGACAACGAACAATCAGCCCCAGCATTTT
-	-	TRBV11-3	TRBJ2-1	CASSSKPGTYRDEQFF	TGTGCCAGCAGCTCCAAGCCCGGGACATACAGGGATGAGCAGTTCTTC
-	-	TRBV7-6	TRBJ2-2	CASSWSGGNKAGELFF	TGTGCCAGCAGCTGGTCCGGGGGCAATAAGGCCGGGGAGCTGTTTTTT
-	-	TRBV6-6	TRBJ2-1	CASSAGNRQFF	TGTGCCAGCAGCGCGGGGAATCGGCAGTTCTTC
few	TRBD2	TRBV5-4	TRBJ2-1	CASSLAWRGAYNEQFF	TGTGCCAGCAGCTTGGCCTGGCGGGGGGCCTACAATGAGCAGTTCTTC
-	-	TRBV6-5	TRBJ1-4	CASFRSPNEKLFF	TGTGCCAGCTTCCGCAGCCCCAATGAAAAACTGTTTTTT
-	-	TRBV27	TRBJ2-1	CASSSPPRVNEQFF	TGTGCCAGCAGTTCCCCGCCGCGGGTGAATGAGCAGTTCTTC
few	-	TRBV7-2	TRBJ2-3	CASSSRATDTQYF	TGTGCCAGCAGCTCGAGGGCAACAGATACGCAGTATTTT
-	TRBD1	TRBV10-3	TRBJ1-1	CAIRDPGQTNTQAFF	TGTGCCATCCGGGATCCGGGACAGACCAATACCCAAGCTTTCTTT
many	-	TRBV4-2	TRBJ2-3	CASTTGGTQYF	TGTGCCAGCACCACCGGGGGTACGCAGTATTTT
few	TRBD2	TRBV7-3	TRBJ2-1	CASSLGLAGGDEQFF	TGTGCCAGCAGCTTAGGACTAGCGGGAGGGGATGAGCAGTTCTTC
-	-	TRBV5-1	TRBJ2-1	CARSNEQFF	TGCGCCAGAAGCAATGAGCAGTTCTTC
-	-	TRBV10-1	TRBJ2-5	CASSESTAQETQYF	TGCGCCAGCAGTGAGTCGACAGCGCAAGAGACCCAGTACTTC
-	TRBD2	TRBV9	TRBJ2-7	CASSVGTSGGGEQYF	TGTGCCAGCAGCGTAGGGACTAGCGGGGGAGGGGAGCAGTACTTC
few	-	TRBV10-3	TRBJ2-6	CAIGRSSGANVLTF	TGTGCCATCGGACGGAGCTCTGGGGCCAACGTCCTGACTTTC
-	TRBD2	TRBV4-2	TRBJ2-7	CASSPPGLAGVIGEQYF	TGTGCCAGCAGCCCTCCGGGACTAGCGGGAGTAATTGGCGAGCAGTACTTC
-	-	TRBV6-6	TRBJ2-3	CASSPRDTQYF	TGTGCCAGCAGTCCTCGGGATACGCAGTATTTT
few	-	TRBV28	TRBJ1-2	CASSLVNYGYTF	TGTGCCAGCAGTTTAGTTAACTATGGCTACACCTTC
-	-	TRBV18	TRBJ2-7	CASSPPGNEQYF	TGTGCCAGCTCACCACCAGGGAACGAGCAGTACTTC
few	TRBD2	TRBV7-9	TRBJ2-4	CASKAGTSGNIQYF	TGTGCCAGCAAGGCCGGGACTAGCGGTAACATTCAGTACTTC
-	-	TRBV11-2	TRBJ2-5	CASSSTRGRETQYF	TGTGCCAGCAGCTCGACCCGGGGACGAGAGACCCAGTACTTC
few	-	TRBV19	TRBJ2-3	CASSIAGSDTQYF	TGTGCCAGTAGTATAGCAGGCAGCGATACGCAGTATTTT
-	TRBD1	TRBV7-9	TRBJ2-7	CASSSNRGLASYEQYF	TGTGCCAGCAGCTCGAACAGGGGGCTCGCCTCCTACGAGCAGTACTTC
many	-	TRBV15	TRBJ1-5	CATSGTGDQPQHF	TGTGCCACTTCCGGGACGGGGGATCAGCCCCAGCATTTT
many	TRBD2	TRBV18	TRBJ2-7	CASSPPSGNNEQYF	TGTGCCAGCTCACCACCTAGCGGGAACAACGAGCAGTACTTC
many	-	TRBV5-1	TRBJ2-3	CASSVSTDTQYF	TGCGCCAGCTCAGTCAGCACAGATACGCAGTATTTT
-	TRBD2	TRBV6-5	TRBJ2-5	CASRKGLAAEETQYF	TGTGCCAGCAGGAAGGGACTAGCGGCCGAAGAGACCCAGTACTTC
-	TRBD2	TRBV6-5	TRBJ2-1	CASKLAGGGEQFF	TGTGCCAGCAAACTAGCGGGAGGGGGAGAGCAGTTCTTC
few	-	TRBV7-2	TRBJ2-7	CASSRDNSYEQYF	TGTGCCAGCAGCCGGGACAACTCCTACGAGCAGTACTTC
-	-	TRBV7-3	TRBJ2-1	CASSFNSGYNEQFF	TGTGCCAGCAGCTTTAATAGCGGATACAATGAGCAGTTCTTC
-	-	TRBV6-1	TRBJ2-3	CASSAVGDGTDTQYF	TGTGCCAGCAGTGCCGTTGGGGACGGCACAGATACGCAGTATTTT
-	TRBD1	TRBV7-2	TRBJ1-4	CASSRLQGAGEKLFF	TGTGCCAGCAGCCGTCTTCAGGGGGCCGGGGAAAAACTGTTTTTT
many	-	TRBV29-1	TRBJ2-7	CSVEGGREQYF	TGCAGCGTTGAAGGGGGGCGGGAGCAGTACTTC
few	TRBD2	TRBV6-6	TRBJ2-3	CASSFPAGGKDTQYF	TGTGCCAGCAGTTTCCCGGCGGGAGGTAAAGATACGCAGTATTTT